The present TCR beta chain was sequenced within a study of human T cells and chemical hapten exposure. Study-level information: Per-sample TCR yields varied mainly from small pooled library volume differences. Findings and caveats of the study: DPC sensitization produced no change in TCRs with frequency above 1 in 1000.

This CDR3 has 13 residues. Germline CDR1 is KGHSH and CDR2 is LQKENI. With V trimmed by 3 bases and J by 7 bases, 3 bases remained unmatched. Worth noting for this clonotype: Its antigen is as yet unknown.

In the authors' methods: Individual samples carried between roughly 23,224 and 750,000 TCRs, with some 100,000 as the median. One entry per CDR3 protein results from TCRdb running MiXCR on the 5' RACE reads. The V and J calls here are based on TCRdb, not the publication. The table records over 95,000 distinct CDR3 sequences, approximately 20% of them present only once. Whole blood that had not been fractionated was the source of extracted total RNA. V gene TRBV18 combines with J gene TRBJ1-5, with 7 bases lining up with TRBD1. This sequence was found in a human donor in good health. The CDR3 DNA reads as TGTGCCAGCTCACCCGGACAGGAACAGCCCCAGCATTTT. Its translation is CASSPGQEQPQHF.